This T cell receptor beta chain was sequenced in a study of cytomegalovirus exposure and HLA in healthy donors. Study conclusions and caveats: In a later analysis, a missense DCLRE1C variant was linked to TCR beta V- and J-gene trimming.

The CDR3 length is 16 residues. V was clipped by 6 bases and J by 4 bases; unmatched bases: 14. The V gene's germline CDR1 is SGHRS and CDR2 YFSETQ. As concerns this clone: What it binds is not known.

The primer mix had 60 Vbeta and 13 Jbeta primers. The table came from immunoSEQ multiplex PCR; TCRdb's copy has only in-frame clones and leaves some out. The repertoire holds 95,000 to 100,000 clones, 85% to 90% seen once, with around 3.6% in the top ten. The sequence came from a man aged 25 to 40 in good health and CMV-seronegative. The chain recombines TRBV5-1 with TRBJ2-7; TRBD2 matches 9 bases. Input material: PBMCs. CDR3 amino acids: CASTLSSGTSWYEQYF. In nucleotides, the CDR3 is TGCGCCAGCACGCTGTCCTCCGGGACTAGCTGGTACGAGCAGTACTTC.